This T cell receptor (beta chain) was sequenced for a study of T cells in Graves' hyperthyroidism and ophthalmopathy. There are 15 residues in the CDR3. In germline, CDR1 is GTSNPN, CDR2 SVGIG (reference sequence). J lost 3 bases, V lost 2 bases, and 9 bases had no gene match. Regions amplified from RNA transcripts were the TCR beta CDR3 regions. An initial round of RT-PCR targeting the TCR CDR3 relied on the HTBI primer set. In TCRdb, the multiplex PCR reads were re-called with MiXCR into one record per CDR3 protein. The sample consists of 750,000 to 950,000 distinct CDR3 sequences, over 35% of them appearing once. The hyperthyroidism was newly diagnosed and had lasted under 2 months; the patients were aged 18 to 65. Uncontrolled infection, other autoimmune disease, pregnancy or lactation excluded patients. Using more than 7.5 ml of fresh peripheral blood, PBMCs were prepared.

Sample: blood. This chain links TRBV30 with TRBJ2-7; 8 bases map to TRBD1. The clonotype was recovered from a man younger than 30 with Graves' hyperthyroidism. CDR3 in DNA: TGTGCCTGGAGTTCACTTAACACAGGGGGCTACGAGCAGTACTTC. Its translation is CAWSSLNTGGYEQYF.